Here is one T cell receptor (beta chain) with its context. Which antigen it targets is not known. Base qualities are not at hand, and no much larger clone is one base apart. From a lookup of the germline V gene, CDR1 and CDR2 are SGHDT and YYEEEE. The junction shows trimming of 4 bases on V and 0 bases on J, plus 16 bases between the germline ends. The CDR3 sequence holds 16 residues, the cysteine and phenylalanine included. Here the CDR3 DNA is all that survives: 48 bases in frame from base 1. TCR beta libraries were generated from genomic DNA with the immunoSEQ kit, following the manufacturer's recommendations. Library preparation used a first multiplex PCR with proprietary primers, then a second PCR adding unique barcodes, with bead cleanups after each round. Each sample batch included a kit-provided positive control reaction and a negative control reaction. The final libraries underwent checking on an Agilent 4200 TapeStation D1000 ScreenTape, volumetric pooling, and quantification by qPCR. Sequencing ran on an Illumina NextSeq500 with a MidOutput 150-cycle cartridge, using 156 Read1 and 15 Index1 cycles with kit custom primers. The pooled library was loaded at roughly 1 pM with approximately 20% PhiX control spiked in. The paper's data handling went like this. Vendor-processed data were analyzed in R, and a clonotype was defined as all T cells sharing the same CDR3 nucleotide sequence. In the clone abundance analyses, frequencies were normalized to the 10,000 most abundant clones in each sample. Public T cell clones, which averaged fewer than five per sample, were removed prior to analysis. A difference in abundance of at least 32-fold between compartments was used to define tumor-enriched and baseline blood-enriched clonotypes. A beta-binomial differential abundance model was used to identify clonotypes that expanded or contracted between blood time points. Tumor-blood repertoire similarity was measured with the Baroni-Urbani and Buser coefficient, and group comparisons used two-tailed Wilcoxon tests in R. TCRdb stores this immuneACCESS table with in-frame sequences only. Part of the clones is absent; in the studies checked, under half of the shortfall reflects unresolved V genes, and no reason is known for the rest. From that table come the V and J calls and clone size; the DNA was used to work out D and trimming. The sample data list some 150,000 clones, and roughly 87% of these were observed just once. The ten most abundant clones make up 10% to 15% of the sample.

These data come from a study of radiation and T cells in renal cell carcinoma (TCRdb year 2020). For the wider study: The samples were drawn from a clinical trial, where primary renal cell carcinomas were treated with 15 Gy of stereotactic body radiation therapy and then removed by nephrectomy 4 weeks afterward. TCR beta sequencing covered over 50 samples in total, comprising approximately 26 tumors and roughly 27 peripheral blood samples. Across all 55 or so samples, 4,016,671 unique CDR3 nucleotide sequences, encoding around 2.4 million unique CDR3 amino acid sequences, were identified.

Read against the paper, the sample's time point label means: blood 2 weeks post-SBRT. The treatment or condition label of this sample denotes: 15 Gy SBRT to primary tumor, nephrectomy 4 weeks later. To follow tumor-enriched clonotypes, peripheral blood was collected serially from radiation-treated patients at baseline and again at 2 weeks and 4 weeks after SBRT. Renal cell carcinoma with clear cell pathology was present in all patients. Genomic DNA for TCR sequencing was prepared using the QIAamp DNA Blood Mini Kit (Qiagen). The analyses included only samples that passed all quality control checks. Here is what the overall study found, with its caveats: Dynamics of the blood repertoire were not tracked past 4 weeks after treatment. Because pretreatment tumor biopsies were not available, the baseline intratumoral presence of clonotypes could not be determined. In blood, the top tumor clonotypes increased between baseline and 2 weeks post-radiation and then shrank by 4 weeks, which suggests that tumor-resident clones expanded only transiently. Because the trial had a single-armed design, the trial could not examine how radiation dose or scheduling affected the TCR repertoire.

Sequenced material: blood, taken from a patient whose treatment included radiotherapy and nephrectomy. The sequence is built from TRBV5-6 and TRBJ2-5; the D gene is perhaps TRBD1, from 5 matching bases. The sequence was obtained from a woman aged 45 to 65 with renal cell carcinoma. For the CDR3, the sequence is CASSPAIGDYQETQYF. The sequence in DNA is TGTGCCAGCAGCCCGGCCATAGGGGATTACCAAGAGACCCAGTACTTC.